The rows below give T cell receptor beta chains drawn from one sample of a study of blood T cell repertoires in COVID-19. Method: immunoSEQ multiplex PCR; TCRdb's copy keeps in-frame clones and lacks some. The top ten hold approximately 0.55% of the sample, which has 150,000 to 180,000 clones, about 90% seen once. The sample taken for sequencing was peripheral blood. The receptors were gathered from a man in his forties or fifties with acute or convalescent COVID-19. Each CDR3 is given with its conserved first and last residue. The D gene is left open where the match is weak. Size is omitted from some rows. Given values are once, few, many or a class for expanded clones.

d_call	clone_size	v_call	j_call	cdr3_nt	cdr3_aa
NA	NA	TRBV6-5	TRBJ1-5	TGTGCCAGCAGGGGGCGGCCCCAAAATCAGCCCCAGCATTTT	CASRGRPQNQPQHF
NA	NA	TRBV12-3/TRBV12-4	TRBJ1-1	TGTGCCAGCAGTTGGGGGGGCACTGAAGCTTTCTTT	CASSWGGTEAFF
NA	NA	TRBV11-2	TRBJ2-2	TGTGCCAGCAGCTTAGTAGAGGCCGGGGAGCTGTTTTTT	CASSLVEAGELFF
NA	NA	TRBV28	TRBJ1-1	TGTGCCAGCAGTTTAGGAGTGGCAGCTTTCTTT	CASSLGVAAFF
NA	NA	TRBV18	TRBJ2-7	TGTGCCAGCTCACCACGGCGGGCGGTTAACGAGCAGTACTTC	CASSPRRAVNEQYF
TRBD1	NA	TRBV18	TRBJ1-1	TGTGCCAGCTCACCACGCGATCGTCAGGGGGCGCTGAACACTGAAGCTTTCTTT	CASSPRDRQGALNTEAFF
NA	NA	TRBV7-9	TRBJ2-5	TGTGCCAGCAGCCCCAGGACAAACCTTCAAGAGACCCAGTACTTC	CASSPRTNLQETQYF
TRBD2	NA	TRBV7-8	TRBJ2-1	TGTGCCAGCAGCCCCAGGGCACTAGCGGGAGGGATCGATGAGCAGTTCTTC	CASSPRALAGGIDEQFF
TRBD2	NA	TRBV4-2	TRBJ2-5	TGTGCCAGCAGCCAAGAGCATGTCGGGGGGGACCAAGAGACCCAGTACTTC	CASSQEHVGGDQETQYF
TRBD1	NA	TRBV19	TRBJ2-2	TGTGCCAGTAGGGGACAGGGGGGTGACACCGGGGAGCTGTTTTTT	CASRGQGGDTGELFF
TRBD1	NA	TRBV19	TRBJ2-1	TGTGCCAGTAGTATAGTATCCGGGACAGGGTACAATGAGCAGTTCTTC	CASSIVSGTGYNEQFF
NA	NA	TRBV11-2	TRBJ1-6	TGTGCCAGCAGCTTAGCTCGGGGTGGGTCACCCCTCCACTTT	CASSLARGGSPLHF
NA	NA	TRBV7-9	TRBJ1-5	TGTGCCAGCAGCCCACAGGGTAGCAATCAGCCCCAGCATTTT	CASSPQGSNQPQHF
NA	NA	TRBV9	TRBJ2-5	TGTGCCAGCAGCGTAACCCCGAGGGGGCAAGAGACCCAGTACTTC	CASSVTPRGQETQYF
NA	once	TRBV19	TRBJ1-1	TGTGCCAGTAGTACATGGAACCAGGGTGACACTGAAGCTTTCTTT	CASSTWNQGDTEAFF
TRBD1	NA	TRBV7-9	TRBJ2-7	TGTGCCGAGGGGACAGACTACGAGCAGTACTTC	CAEGTDYEQYF
TRBD1	NA	TRBV4-3	TRBJ1-2	TGCGCCAGCAGCCGCGGACAGGGCATCAACTATGGCTACACCTTC	CASSRGQGINYGYTF
TRBD2	NA	TRBV5-1	TRBJ2-3	TGCGCCAGCAGCCTCCTAGCGGGAGGGCCTGCAGATACGCAGTATTTT	CASSLLAGGPADTQYF
TRBD1	NA	TRBV9	TRBJ2-7	TGTGCCAGCAGCGTCGGACCGGGACAGACCTACGAGCAGTACTTC	CASSVGPGQTYEQYF
TRBD2	NA	TRBV3-1/TRBV3-2	TRBJ2-2	TGTGCCAGCAGCCAAGTTTACTCTAGCGGGGGGGTTAACACCGGGGAGCTGTTTTTT	CASSQVYSSGGVNTGELFF
TRBD1	few	TRBV19	TRBJ2-6	TGTGCCAGTAGTTTTATTACGGGACAGGGGACTGGGGCCAACGTCCTGACTTTC	CASSFITGQGTGANVLTF
TRBD1	NA	TRBV3-1/TRBV3-2	TRBJ1-1	TGTGCCAGCAGCCAACGAGGGACAGGCTCCTCTGAAGCTTTCTTT	CASSQRGTGSSEAFF
NA	NA	TRBV7-3	TRBJ2-2	TGTGCCAGCAGCTTACACCCGACAGTAAACACCGGGGAGCTGTTTTTT	CASSLHPTVNTGELFF
TRBD1	NA	TRBV7-2	TRBJ1-1	TGTGCCAGCAGCTTCTACAGGGGGGTGAACACTGAAGCTTTCTTT	CASSFYRGVNTEAFF
TRBD2	NA	TRBV4-2	TRBJ2-1	TGTGCCAGCAGCCAAGTATCTAGGACTAGCGGGAGGAACAATGAGCAGTTCTTC	CASSQVSRTSGRNNEQFF
NA	NA	TRBV5-6	TRBJ2-7	TGTGCCAGCAGGTCTGGAGCGTCCTACGAGCAGTACTTC	CASRSGASYEQYF
NA	NA	TRBV27	TRBJ2-2	TGTGCCAGCAGTTTTATCGACACCGGGGAGCTGTTTTTT	CASSFIDTGELFF
TRBD1	NA	TRBV28	TRBJ1-5	TGTGCCAGCACTACAGGGGCTCCCAATCAGCCCCAGCATTTT	CASTTGAPNQPQHF
NA	NA	TRBV5-1	TRBJ2-2	TGCGCCAGCAGCGAGGACTACCGAACCGGGGAGCTGTTTTTT	CASSEDYRTGELFF
NA	NA	TRBV4-3	TRBJ2-1	TGCGCCAGCAGCCGATCGTACAGTAACAATGAGCAGTTCTTC	CASSRSYSNNEQFF
TRBD1	NA	TRBV6-6	TRBJ1-2	TGTGCCAGCCGGACAGGCGACCCCTATGGCTACACCTTC	CASRTGDPYGYTF
TRBD1	NA	TRBV10-3	TRBJ2-3	TGTGCCATCAGTGAGCTAAGGACAGGGCGTAGGGATACGCAGTATTTT	CAISELRTGRRDTQYF